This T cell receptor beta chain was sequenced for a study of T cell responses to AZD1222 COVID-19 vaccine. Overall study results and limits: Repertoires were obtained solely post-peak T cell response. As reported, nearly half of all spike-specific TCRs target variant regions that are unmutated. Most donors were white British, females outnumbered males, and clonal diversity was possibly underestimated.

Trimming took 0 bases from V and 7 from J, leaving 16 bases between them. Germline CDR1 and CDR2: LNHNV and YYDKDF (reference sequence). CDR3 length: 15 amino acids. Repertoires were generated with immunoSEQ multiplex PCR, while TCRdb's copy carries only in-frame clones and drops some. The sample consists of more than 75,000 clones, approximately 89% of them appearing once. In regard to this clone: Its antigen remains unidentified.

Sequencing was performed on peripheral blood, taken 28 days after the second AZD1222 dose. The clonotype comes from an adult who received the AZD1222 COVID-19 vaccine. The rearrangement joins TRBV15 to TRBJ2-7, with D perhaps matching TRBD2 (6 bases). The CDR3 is CATSREQAGNREQYF. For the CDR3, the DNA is TGTGCCACCAGCAGAGAACAGGCGGGAAATAGAGAGCAGTACTTC.